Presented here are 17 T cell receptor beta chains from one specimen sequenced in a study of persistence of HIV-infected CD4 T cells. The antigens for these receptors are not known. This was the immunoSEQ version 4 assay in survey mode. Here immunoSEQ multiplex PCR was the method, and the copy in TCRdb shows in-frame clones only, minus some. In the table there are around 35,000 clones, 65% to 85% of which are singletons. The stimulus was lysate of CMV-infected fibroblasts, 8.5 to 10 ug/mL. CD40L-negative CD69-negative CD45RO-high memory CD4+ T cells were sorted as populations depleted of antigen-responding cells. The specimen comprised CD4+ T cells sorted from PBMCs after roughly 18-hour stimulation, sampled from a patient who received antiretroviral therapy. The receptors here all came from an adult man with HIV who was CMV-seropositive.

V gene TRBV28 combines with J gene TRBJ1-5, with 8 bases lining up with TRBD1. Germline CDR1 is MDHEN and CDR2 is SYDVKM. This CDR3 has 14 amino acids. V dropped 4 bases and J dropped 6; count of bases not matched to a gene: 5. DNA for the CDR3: TGTGCCAGCAGTTATCCGACAGGGGTTCAGCCCCAGCATTTT. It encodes CASSYPTGVQPQHF.

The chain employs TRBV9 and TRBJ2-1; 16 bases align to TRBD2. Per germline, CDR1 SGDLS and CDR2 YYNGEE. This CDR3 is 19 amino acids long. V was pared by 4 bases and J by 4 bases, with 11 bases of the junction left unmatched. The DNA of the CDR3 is TGTGCCAGCAGCCCTCAGGGAGGGACTAGCGGGGGGGCTTACAATGAGCAGTTCTTC. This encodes CASSPQGGTSGGAYNEQFF. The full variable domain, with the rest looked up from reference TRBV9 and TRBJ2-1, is DSGVTQTPKHLITATGQRVTLRCSPRSGDLSVYWYQQSLDQGLQFLIQYYNGEERAKGNILERFSAQQFPDLHSELNLSSLELGDSALYFCASSPQGGTSGGAYNEQFFGPGTRLTVL.

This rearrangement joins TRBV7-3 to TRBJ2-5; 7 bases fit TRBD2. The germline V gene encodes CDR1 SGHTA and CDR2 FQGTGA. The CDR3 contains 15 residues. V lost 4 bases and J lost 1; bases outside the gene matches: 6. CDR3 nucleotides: TGTGCCAGCAGCTCCAGCGGGGCGATCCAAGAGACCCAGTACTTC. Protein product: CASSSSGAIQETQYF. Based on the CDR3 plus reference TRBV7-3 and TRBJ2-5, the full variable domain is GAGVSQTPSNKVTEKGKYVELRCDPISGHTALYWYRQSLGQGPEFLIYFQGTGAADDSGLPNDRFFAVRPEGSVSTLKIQRTERGDSAVYLCASSSSGAIQETQYFGPGTRLLVL.

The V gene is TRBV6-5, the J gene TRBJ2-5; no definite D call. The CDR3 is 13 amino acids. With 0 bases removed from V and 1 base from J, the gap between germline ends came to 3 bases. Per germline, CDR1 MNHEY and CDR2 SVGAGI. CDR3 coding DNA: TGTGCCAGCAGTTACTCGGGCCAAGAGACCCAGTACTTC. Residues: CASSYSGQETQYF.

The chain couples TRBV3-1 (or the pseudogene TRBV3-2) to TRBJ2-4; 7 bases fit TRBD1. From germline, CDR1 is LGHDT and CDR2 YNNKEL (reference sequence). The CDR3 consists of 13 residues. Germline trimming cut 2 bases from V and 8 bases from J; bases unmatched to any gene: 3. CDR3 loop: CASSQNRGYIQYF. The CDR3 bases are TGTGCCAGCAGCCAAAACAGGGGTTACATTCAGTACTTC.

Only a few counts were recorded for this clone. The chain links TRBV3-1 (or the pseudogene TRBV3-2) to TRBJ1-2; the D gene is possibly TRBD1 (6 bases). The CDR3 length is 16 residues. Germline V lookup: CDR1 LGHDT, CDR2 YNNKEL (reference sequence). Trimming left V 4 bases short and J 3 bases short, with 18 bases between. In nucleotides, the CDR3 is TGTGCCAGCAGCCTCAACACCGGGACACTAGACTATGGCTACACCTTC. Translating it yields CASSLNTGTLDYGYTF.

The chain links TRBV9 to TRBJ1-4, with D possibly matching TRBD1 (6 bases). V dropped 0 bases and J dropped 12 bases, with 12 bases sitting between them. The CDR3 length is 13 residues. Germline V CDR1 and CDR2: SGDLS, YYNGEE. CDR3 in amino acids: CASSVVEGGELFF. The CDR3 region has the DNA TGTGCCAGCAGCGTAGTGGAGGGGGGGGAACTGTTTTTT.

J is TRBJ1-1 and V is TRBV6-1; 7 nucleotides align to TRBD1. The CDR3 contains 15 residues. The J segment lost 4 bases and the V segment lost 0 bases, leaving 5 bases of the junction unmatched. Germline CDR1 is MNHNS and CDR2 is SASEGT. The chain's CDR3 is CASSEAPRGGTEAFF. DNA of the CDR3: TGTGCCAGCAGTGAAGCGCCCAGGGGGGGCACTGAAGCTTTCTTT.

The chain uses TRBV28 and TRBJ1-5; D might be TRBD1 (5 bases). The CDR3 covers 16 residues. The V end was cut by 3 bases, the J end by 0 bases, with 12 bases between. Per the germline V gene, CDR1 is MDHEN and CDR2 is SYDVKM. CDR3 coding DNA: TGTGCCAGCAGTTTGGGGGATTTAGATAGCAATCAGCCCCAGCATTTT. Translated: CASSLGDLDSNQPQHF. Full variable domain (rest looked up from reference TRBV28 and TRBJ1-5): DVKVTQSSRYLVKRTGEKVFLECVQDMDHENMFWYRQDPGLGLRLIYFSYDVKMKEKGDIPEGYSVSREKKERFSLILESASTNQTSMYLCASSLGDLDSNQPQHFGDGTRLSIL.

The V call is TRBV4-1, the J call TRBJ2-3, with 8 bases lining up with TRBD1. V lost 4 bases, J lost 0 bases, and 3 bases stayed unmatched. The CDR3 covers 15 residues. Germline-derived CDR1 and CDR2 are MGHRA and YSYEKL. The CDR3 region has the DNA TGCGCCAGCAGCCGACAGGGGTTAAGCACAGATACGCAGTATTTT. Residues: CASSRQGLSTDTQYF.

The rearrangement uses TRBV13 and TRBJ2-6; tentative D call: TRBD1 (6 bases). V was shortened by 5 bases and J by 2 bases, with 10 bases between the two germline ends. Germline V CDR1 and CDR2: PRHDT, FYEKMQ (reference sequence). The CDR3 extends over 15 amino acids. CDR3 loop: CASSVYRAGANVLTF. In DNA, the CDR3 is TGTGCCAGCAGCGTTTACAGGGCTGGGGCCAACGTCCTGACTTTC.

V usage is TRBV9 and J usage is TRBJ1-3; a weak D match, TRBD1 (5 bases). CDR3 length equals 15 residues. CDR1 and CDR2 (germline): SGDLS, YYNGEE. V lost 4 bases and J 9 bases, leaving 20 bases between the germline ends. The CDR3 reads CASSSSGTGGSTIYF. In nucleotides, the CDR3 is TGTGCCAGCAGCTCATCTGGGACGGGAGGGAGCACCATATATTTT.

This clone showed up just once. CDR3 region: CSVTGSSYEQYF. DNA of the CDR3: TGCAGCGTCACAGGGAGCTCCTACGAGCAGTACTTC. The chain is built from TRBV29-1 and TRBJ2-7, with D perhaps TRBD1 (6 bases). The CDR3 covers 12 residues. Germline V gene data show CDR1 as SQVTM and CDR2 as ANQGSEA. Trimming removed 6 bases at V and 0 bases at J, with 9 bases between.

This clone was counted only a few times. The CDR3: CASSPPGGAIRDTQYF. Here the CDR3 DNA reads TGTGCCAGCTCACCCCCGGGGGGGGCAATTCGGGATACGCAGTATTTT. The chain joins TRBV18 to TRBJ2-3; 8 nucleotides agree with TRBD2. V was clipped by 3 bases and J by 6 bases; unmatched bases: 11. Germline lookup yields CDR1 KGHSH and CDR2 LQKENI. The CDR3 covers 16 residues.

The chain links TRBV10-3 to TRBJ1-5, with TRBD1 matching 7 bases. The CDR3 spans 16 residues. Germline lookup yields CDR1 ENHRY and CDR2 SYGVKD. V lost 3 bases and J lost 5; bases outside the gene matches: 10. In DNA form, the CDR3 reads TGTGCCATCAGTGACAGGGGTAGGGGGCCTGATCAGCCCCAGCATTTT. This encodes CAISDRGRGPDQPQHF.

The DNA for the CDR3 is TGTGCCAGCAGCTATCTACTCCCCGGGGAGGACTCCTACAATGAGCAGTTCTTC. Its protein is CASSYLLPGEDSYNEQFF. This chain uses TRBV7-9 with TRBJ2-1, with D maybe TRBD2 (6 bases). The germline V gene has CDR1 SEHNR and CDR2 FQNEAQ (reference sequence). The CDR3 has 18 residues. Trimming removed 4 bases from V and 0 bases from J, with 19 bases in between.

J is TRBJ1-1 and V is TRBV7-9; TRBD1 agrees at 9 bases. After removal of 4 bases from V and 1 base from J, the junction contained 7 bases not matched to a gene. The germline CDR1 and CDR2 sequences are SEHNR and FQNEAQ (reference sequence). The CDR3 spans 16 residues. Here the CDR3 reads CASSSSRTGENTEAFF. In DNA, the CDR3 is TGTGCCAGCAGCTCGTCTCGGACAGGGGAGAACACTGAAGCTTTCTTT.